Listed here are 14 T cell receptor beta chains from one sample, sequenced in a study of blood T cells in healthy people across ages. Next came a second PCR, run for about 7 to 12 cycles, which used a sample-barcoded 5' primer along with a J-beta primer mix. MiXCR, run by TCRdb on the 5' RACE reads, gives a single entry per CDR3 protein. The sample contains 700,000 to 1,000,000 distinct CDR3 sequences, approximately 44% of which appear only once. Sample: blood. The receptor source for this set is a man between 60 and 70 years old in good health.

The table lists this clonotype with a few counts. The rearrangement links TRBV4-3 to TRBJ2-7; unclear D gene. Trimming pared 0 bases from V and 7 bases from J, leaving 19 bases between. CDR1 is LGHNA and CDR2 is YSLEER in the germline V gene. The CDR3 length is 16 residues. DNA for the CDR3: TGCGCCAGCAGCCAAGATCGGTCCAGGTACCCTGGAGAGCAGTACTTC. It specifies CASSQDRSRYPGEQYF.

The sample holds a few counts of this clonotype. For the CDR3, the DNA is TGCGCCAGCAGCTTGGCGGGACAGGGCCACGAGCAGTACTTC. Translating gives CASSLAGQGHEQYF. V is TRBV5-1 and J is TRBJ2-7; 9 bases agree with TRBD1. J was trimmed by 5 bases and V by 0 bases; bases with no gene match: 3. Per germline, CDR1 SGHRS and CDR2 YFSETQ. The CDR3 spans 14 residues.

The rearrangement uses TRBV10-3 and TRBJ2-5, with D perhaps assigned TRBD1 or TRBD2 (5 bases each). V lost 3 bases and J 5 bases, leaving 16 bases between the germline ends. This CDR3 is built from 15 residues. Germline lookup yields CDR1 ENHRY and CDR2 SYGVKD. CDR3 protein: CAISDGHLRGETQYF. The CDR3 DNA reads as TGTGCCATCAGTGATGGACACCTAAGAGGGGAGACCCAGTACTTC.

The sample holds a few counts of this clonotype. This chain connects TRBV15 to TRBJ1-1; D gene unclear. CDR1 and CDR2 (germline): LNHNV, YYDKDF (reference sequence). Deletions cut 7 bases from V and 0 bases from J, with 12 bases between. The CDR3 sequence is 14 residues long. Here the CDR3 DNA reads TGTGCCACCAAGATTTCCGGGATGAACACTGAAGCTTTCTTT. Translated, it gives CATKISGMNTEAFF.

This clonotype came up once. The chain couples TRBV7-9 to TRBJ2-4, with D unresolved. The DNA matches TRBJ2-5 better at its end, which makes the J call doubtful. CDR3 length equals 14 residues. CDR1 and CDR2 from the germline V gene are SEHNR and FQNEAQ (reference sequence). The CDR3 sequence is CASSYLRDQETQYF. In DNA form, the CDR3 reads TGTGCCAGCAGCTACTTACGGGACCAAGAGACCCAGTACTTC.

This clonotype was detected only a few times. This rearrangement joins TRBV12-3 or TRBV12-4 to TRBJ1-5; no clear D. The germline V and J ends were trimmed by 2 bases and 2 bases, with 4 bases remaining between them. CDR3 length equals 13 residues. The CDR3 protein is CASSLYGNQPQHF. In DNA, the CDR3 is TGTGCCAGCAGTTTATATGGCAATCAGCCCCAGCATTTT.

CDR3 in DNA: TGTGCCAGCTCACATACCAGGGGCCAAGAGACCCAGTACTTC. Translated: CASSHTRGQETQYF. The chain is built from TRBV18 and TRBJ2-5, with D possibly TRBD1 on 6 matching bases. The V and J ends lost 4 bases and 1 base respectively, with 10 bases between them. This CDR3 is 14 amino acids long. Germline values: CDR1 KGHSH, CDR2 LQKENI.

This clonotype was seen more than once but under ten times. Here the CDR3 reads CSAREHALGRGGYTF. CDR3 nucleotide sequence: TGCAGTGCTAGAGAGCACGCGCTGGGGCGCGGGGGCTACACCTTC. This sequence joins TRBV20-1 and TRBJ1-2, with TRBD1 as a possible D gene (5 bases). The CDR3 covers 15 residues. The V gene's germline CDR1 is DFQATT and CDR2 SNEGSKA (reference sequence). V was trimmed by 0 bases and J by 8 bases, leaving 19 bases between them.

This rearrangement joins TRBV15 to TRBJ1-4, with D uncertain. V was shortened by 3 bases and J by 5 bases, with 10 bases between the two germline ends. Germline V gene lookup returns CDR1 LNHNV and CDR2 YYDKDF (reference sequence). This CDR3 comprises 14 residues. The CDR3 DNA reads as TGTGCCACCAGCAGTTGGACGGGGAATGAAAAACTGTTTTTT. It specifies CATSSWTGNEKLFF.

The CDR3 reads CASSATGGRNTQYF. The CDR3 DNA is TGTGCCAGCAGCGCCACCGGGGGAAGGAATACGCAGTATTTT. The rearrangement links TRBV7-2 to TRBJ2-3, with D possibly being TRBD2 (6 bases). Trimming left V 5 bases short and J 7 bases short, with 16 bases between. The germline gives CDR1 SGHTA, CDR2 FQGNSA. The CDR3 length is 14 residues.

About this clonotype itself: This clone may be a read error of a much larger clone one base away. This chain's CDR3 is CASNKEGTGLQETQYF. CDR3 DNA sequence: TGTGCCAGCAACAAAGAAGGAACAGGCCTACAAGAGACCCAGTACTTC. The genes are TRBV21-1 and TRBJ2-5; the table's D gene call, TRBD1, was not cross checked with the DNA. TRBV21-1 represents a pseudogene. The CDR3 length is 16 residues.

This clonotype showed up just once. A junction boundary mismatches the germline segment, possibly from a read error. The V gene is TRBV6-5, the J gene TRBJ1-4; possibly TRBD1 for D (6 bases). Germline V gene data show CDR1 as MNHEY and CDR2 as SVGAGI. The CDR3 spans 14 residues. CDR3 sequence reads: CASQRTAEGENLFF. CDR3 coding DNA: TGTGCCAGCCAGAGGACAGCCGAAGGGGAAAATCTGTTTTTT.

This clonotype was seen only a few times. The chain employs TRBV7-2 and TRBJ2-7; TRBD1 matches at 7 bases. CDR3 length equals 15 residues. CDR1 is SGHTA and CDR2 is FQGNSA in the germline V gene. The V and J ends lost 2 bases and 2 bases, in that order; junction bases with no gene match: 6. The CDR3 nucleotides read TGTGCCAGCAGCTTAACGCCGGGACAGCCCTACGAGCAGTACTTC. It is translated as CASSLTPGQPYEQYF. Complete variable domain (other parts from reference TRBV7-2 and TRBJ2-7): GAGVSQSPSNKVTEKGKDVELRCDPISGHTALYWYRQSLGQGLEFLIYFQGNSAPDKSGLPSDRFSAERTGGSVSTLTIQRTQQEDSAVYLCASSLTPGQPYEQYFGPGTRLTVT.

V and J are TRBV7-2 and TRBJ2-7, with a weak D call TRBD1 (6 bases). The germline V gene encodes CDR1 SGHTA and CDR2 FQGNSA. This CDR3 region has 15 residues. The V end lost 5 bases, the J end lost 10 bases, and 24 bases lay between the germline ends. The CDR3 spells CASSAAGTLTHHQYF. The CDR3 bases are TGTGCCAGCAGCGCCGCCGGGACACTTACTCATCATCAGTACTTC.